The next 23 T cell receptor beta chains were all read from a single sample in a study of T cell responses to AZD1222 COVID-19 vaccine. Data came from immunoSEQ multiplex PCR; TCRdb stores just in-frame clones and leaves some out. Of some 40,000 clones in the sample, approximately 85% were seen once. Sequenced material: peripheral blood, taken 28 days after the second dose of the MenACWY control vaccine. The origin of the receptors is an adult who received the MenACWY meningococcal vaccine as a control.

The V and J genes are TRBV7-2 and TRBJ2-1; either TRBD1 or TRBD2 may fit D (5 bases each). Germline lookup yields CDR1 SGHTA and CDR2 FQGNSA. This CDR3 comprises 15 residues. The V and J ends lost 1 base and 12 bases respectively, with 19 bases between them. DNA of the CDR3: TGTGCCAGCAGCTTAGATCAAGGGTGGGGGTTGCGGCAGTTCTTC. Its translation is CASSLDQGWGLRQFF.

The chain carries TRBV2 and TRBJ2-2; 15 nucleotides line up with TRBD2. Germline loops: CDR1 SNHLY, CDR2 FYNNEI. This CDR3 has 18 amino acids. The junction had 6 bases not matched to a gene; V was cut back by 6 bases and J by 1 base. CDR3 DNA sequence: TGTGCCAGCAGACCCGGGACTAGCGGGAGGCAGAACACCGGGGAGCTGTTTTTT. Protein sequence: CASRPGTSGRQNTGELFF.

The rearrangement links TRBV28 to TRBJ1-4; the match to TRBD1 covers 9 bases. The V and J ends lost 3 bases and 6 bases, in that order; junction bases with no gene match: 5. The CDR3 extends over 15 amino acids. CDR1 and CDR2 (germline): MDHEN, SYDVKM. CDR3: CASSLNRGRDEKLFF. The CDR3 DNA reads TGTGCCAGCAGTTTGAACAGGGGGCGGGATGAAAAACTGTTTTTT.

In regard to this clone: One end of the junction varies from germline; a read error may be responsible. This chain uses TRBV7-8 with TRBJ2-7; 10 bases agree with TRBD1. Germline V gene lookup returns CDR1 SGHVS and CDR2 FQNEAQ. This CDR3 has 13 residues. The CDR3 sequence: CASSMRTGGISRF. In DNA form, the CDR3 reads TGTGCCAGCAGCATGCGGACAGGGGGAATCAGCCGTTTC.

CDR3 in amino acids: CASSQGQGEQYF. CDR3 DNA: TGTGCCAGCAGCCAAGGTCAAGGCGAGCAGTACTTC. This chain joins TRBV4-2 and TRBJ2-7; D ambiguous. Germline V gives CDR1 LGHNA, CDR2 YNFKEQ. This CDR3 is 12 amino acids long. Trimming shortened V by 1 base and J by 6 bases, and 7 bases separated the two germline ends.

V usage is TRBV30 and J usage is TRBJ1-5; a weak D match, TRBD1 (6 bases). V was trimmed by 0 bases and J by 4 bases, leaving 10 bases between them. The CDR3 extends over 14 amino acids. CDR1 and CDR2 (germline): GTSNPN, SVGIG (reference sequence). The CDR3 DNA sequence: TGTGCCTGGAGTGTTGGGACAAGAAATCAGCCCCAGCATTTT. Protein product: CAWSVGTRNQPQHF.

The chain is built from TRBV9 and TRBJ2-7; TRBD2 aligns across 12 bases. Germline V gives CDR1 SGDLS, CDR2 YYNGEE. The CDR3 covers 18 residues. J gave up 4 bases and V 2 bases, and 13 bases lay outside the gene matches. Here the CDR3 reads CASSVSQQPLAGGYEQYF. The CDR3, as DNA: TGTGCCAGCAGCGTTTCCCAACAACCTCTAGCGGGAGGGTACGAGCAGTACTTC.

The chain recombines TRBV11-2 with TRBJ2-5; D tentatively reads TRBD1 or TRBD2 (5 bases each). V was trimmed by 5 bases and J by 4 bases, leaving 14 bases between them. The CDR3 has 14 residues. Per germline, CDR1 SGHAT and CDR2 FQNNGV. The CDR3 is CASSRGEGLETQYF. CDR3 bases: TGTGCCAGCAGCCGAGGGGAAGGGCTAGAGACCCAGTACTTC.

The rearrangement joins TRBV2 to TRBJ2-3; a weak D match, TRBD1 (6 bases). The CDR3 is 13 residues long. Deletions cut 5 bases from V and 7 bases from J, with 13 bases between. CDR1 and CDR2 from the germline V gene are SNHLY and FYNNEI. The CDR3 reads CASSSDRTNTQYF. The CDR3, as DNA: TGTGCCAGCAGTTCCGACAGGACAAATACGCAGTATTTT.

The chain has TRBV28 and TRBJ1-2; D is possibly TRBD1 (5 bases). Trimming took off 5 bases at V and 0 bases at J, with 16 bases between the two ends. CDR1 MDHEN and CDR2 SYDVKM come from the germline V gene. The CDR3 is made up of 16 amino acids. CDR3 residues: CASSPPGLNTNYGYTF. The CDR3 bases are TGTGCCAGCAGTCCCCCGGGACTGAATACTAACTATGGCTACACCTTC.

This clone was counted once. This chain links TRBV3-1 (or the pseudogene TRBV3-2) with TRBJ2-7; D is possibly TRBD2 (5 bases). Per germline, CDR1 LGHDT and CDR2 YNNKEL (reference sequence). The CDR3 has 14 residues. Trimming removed 1 base at V and 6 bases at J, with 13 bases between. The CDR3 coding sequence is TGTGCCAGCAGCCAAGTCCTAGCTGCTAGCGAGCAGTACTTC. It specifies CASSQVLAASEQYF.

V is TRBV9 and J is TRBJ2-5; D not certain. Trimming cost V 1 base and J 5 bases, with 18 bases left between them. The CDR3 consists of 16 residues. The germline gives CDR1 SGDLS, CDR2 YYNGEE. Here the CDR3 DNA reads TGTGCCAGCAGCGTAAATCCTTCTAGATCGGTCGAGACCCAGTACTTC. As protein: CASSVNPSRSVETQYF.

This sequence joins TRBV6-6 and TRBJ1-4; D perhaps matches TRBD1 (6 bases). Germline values: CDR1 MNHNY, CDR2 SVGAGI (reference sequence). The CDR3 covers 15 residues. Deletions cut 8 bases from V and 0 bases from J, with 13 bases between. CDR3 sequence (DNA): TGTGCCAGCGGGAGACAGGCCTCAACTAATGAAAAACTGTTTTTT. Its translation is CASGRQASTNEKLFF.

The chain recombines TRBV9 with TRBJ1-1, with a tentative D call TRBD1 (5 bases). Per germline, CDR1 SGDLS and CDR2 YYNGEE. Trimming cost V 3 bases and J 1 base, with 13 bases left between them. This CDR3 contains 15 residues. The DNA for the CDR3 is TGTGCCAGCAGCGCCCTTGGGGCCGAGAACACTGAAGCTTTCTTT. Residues: CASSALGAENTEAFF.

J is TRBJ1-1 and V is TRBV6-2 or TRBV6-3, with no clear D. The V gene's germline CDR1 is MNHEY and CDR2 SVGEGT. This CDR3 contains 15 residues. V was trimmed by 0 bases and J by 1 base, leaving 9 bases between them. The CDR3 nucleotides read TGTGCCAGCAGTTACTCGACGTCACGGAACACTGAAGCTTTCTTT. This codes for CASSYSTSRNTEAFF.

The chain couples TRBV28 to TRBJ1-5; 10 nucleotides match TRBD1. The V gene's germline CDR1 is MDHEN and CDR2 SYDVKM. This CDR3 is built from 16 residues. The V gene end was trimmed by 5 bases and the J gene end by 2 bases; junction bases not matched to a gene: 6. The CDR3 DNA is TGTGCCAGCAGTAGCTGGGACAGGGGAGGCAATCAGCCCCAGCATTTT. Its protein product is CASSSWDRGGNQPQHF.

V is TRBV30 and J is TRBJ2-7, with D perhaps TRBD1 (6 bases). Germline loops: CDR1 GTSNPN, CDR2 SVGIG (reference sequence). The V and J ends lost 3 bases and 6 bases respectively, with 15 bases between them. The length of the CDR3 is 13 residues. CDR3 amino acids: CAWRTRGSGEQYF. The CDR3 DNA sequence: TGTGCCTGGAGGACGAGGGGGTCGGGCGAGCAGTACTTC.

The gene calls are TRBV7-9 and TRBJ2-7; TRBD1 might be the D (6 bases). V was shortened by 5 bases and J by 3 bases, with 8 bases between the two germline ends. The CDR3 sequence is 12 residues long. The germline gives CDR1 SEHNR, CDR2 FQNEAQ (reference sequence). As DNA, the CDR3 is TGTGCCAGCAGCCGGACAGTCTACGAGCAGTACTTC. Its protein product is CASSRTVYEQYF.

The V call is TRBV18, the J call TRBJ1-1; D not resolved. V was pared by 1 base and J by 5 bases, with 8 bases between. The CDR3 sequence is 13 residues long. The germline V gene has CDR1 KGHSH and CDR2 LQKENI. CDR3 sequence: CASSPLGGTEAFF. For the CDR3, the DNA is TGTGCCAGCTCACCACTCGGTGGGACTGAAGCTTTCTTT.

The chain joins TRBV5-1 to TRBJ1-2; D is perhaps TRBD1 (6 bases). Germline V gene lookup returns CDR1 SGHRS and CDR2 YFSETQ. The V end lost 4 bases, the J end lost 4 bases, and 14 bases lay between the germline ends. CDR3 size: 14 residues. CDR3 sequence reads: CASSLATGSYGYTF. CDR3 coding DNA: TGCGCCAGCAGCCTAGCGACAGGTAGCTATGGCTACACCTTC.

The chain recombines TRBV19 with TRBJ1-1; D unresolved. Trimming took off 3 bases at V and 5 bases at J, with 13 bases between the two ends. Germline V CDR1 and CDR2: LNHDA, SQIVND (reference sequence). This CDR3 comprises 14 residues. The CDR3 coding sequence is TGTGCCAGTAGTATGGCGGGGTACCGAACTGAAGCTTTCTTT. Amino acids: CASSMAGYRTEAFF.

In DNA, the CDR3 is TGTGCCAGCAGCGCGGGGACGGATATCGGGGAGCTGTTTTTT. Its protein is CASSAGTDIGELFF. The V gene is TRBV9, the J gene TRBJ2-2; D may correspond to TRBD1 or TRBD2 (5 bases each). Germline values: CDR1 SGDLS, CDR2 YYNGEE. The CDR3 extends over 14 amino acids. V gave up 3 bases and J gave up 7 bases, with 13 bases separating them.

This chain connects TRBV19 to TRBJ2-1, with TRBD2 matching over 8 bases. CDR1 LNHDA and CDR2 SQIVND come from the germline V gene (reference sequence). CDR3 length: 15 amino acids. Trimming cost V 3 bases and J 4 bases; bases outside gene matches: 5. The CDR3 is CASSMSGGAYNEQFF. The CDR3, as DNA: TGTGCCAGTAGTATGTCGGGAGGGGCTTACAATGAGCAGTTCTTC. Together with reference TRBV19 and TRBJ2-1, the CDR3 gives the full variable domain: DGGITQSPKYLFRKEGQNVTLSCEQNLNHDAMYWYRQDPGQGLRLIYYSQIVNDFQKGDIAEGYSVSREKKESFPLTVTSAQKNPTAFYLCASSMSGGAYNEQFFGPGTRLTVL.